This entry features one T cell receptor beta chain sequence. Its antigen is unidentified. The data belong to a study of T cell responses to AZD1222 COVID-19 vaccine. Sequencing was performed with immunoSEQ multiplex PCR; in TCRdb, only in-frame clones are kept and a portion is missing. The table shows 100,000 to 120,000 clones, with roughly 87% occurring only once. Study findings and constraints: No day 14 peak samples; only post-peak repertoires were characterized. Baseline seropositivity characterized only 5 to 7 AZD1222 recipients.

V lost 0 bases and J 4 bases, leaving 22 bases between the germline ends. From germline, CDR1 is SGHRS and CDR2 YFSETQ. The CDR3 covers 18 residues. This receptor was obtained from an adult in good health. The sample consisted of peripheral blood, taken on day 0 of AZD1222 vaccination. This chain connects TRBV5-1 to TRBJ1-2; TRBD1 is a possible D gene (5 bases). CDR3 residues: CASSLATTGGRMGYGYTF. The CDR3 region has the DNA TGCGCCAGCAGCTTGGCTACGACTGGGGGTAGAATGGGCTATGGCTACACCTTC.